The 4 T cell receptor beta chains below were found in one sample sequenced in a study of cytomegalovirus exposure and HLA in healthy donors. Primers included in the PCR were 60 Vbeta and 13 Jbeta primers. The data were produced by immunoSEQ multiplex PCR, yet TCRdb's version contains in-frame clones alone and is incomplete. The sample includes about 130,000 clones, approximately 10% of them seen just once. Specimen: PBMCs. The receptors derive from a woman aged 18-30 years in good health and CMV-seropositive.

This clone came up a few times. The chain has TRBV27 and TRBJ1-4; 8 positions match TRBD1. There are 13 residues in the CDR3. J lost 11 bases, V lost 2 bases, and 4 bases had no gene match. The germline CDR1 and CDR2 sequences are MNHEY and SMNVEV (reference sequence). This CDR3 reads CASSLGAGGKLFF. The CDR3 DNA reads TGTGCCAGCAGTTTAGGGGCAGGGGGCAAACTGTTTTTT.

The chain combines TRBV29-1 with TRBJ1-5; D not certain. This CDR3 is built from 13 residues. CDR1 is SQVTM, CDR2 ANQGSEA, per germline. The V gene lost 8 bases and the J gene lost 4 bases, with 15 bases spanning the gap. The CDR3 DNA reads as TGCAGCACCGCGGGCGGCGTAAATCAGCCCCAGCATTTT. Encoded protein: CSTAGGVNQPQHF.

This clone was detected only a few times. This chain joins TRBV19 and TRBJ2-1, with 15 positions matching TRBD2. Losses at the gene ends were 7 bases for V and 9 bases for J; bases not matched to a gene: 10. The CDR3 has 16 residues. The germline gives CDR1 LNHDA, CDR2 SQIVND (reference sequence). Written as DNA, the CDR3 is TGTGCCAGTACCCACGGACTAGCGGGAGGGGGAGGTGAGCAGTTCTTC. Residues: CASTHGLAGGGGEQFF.

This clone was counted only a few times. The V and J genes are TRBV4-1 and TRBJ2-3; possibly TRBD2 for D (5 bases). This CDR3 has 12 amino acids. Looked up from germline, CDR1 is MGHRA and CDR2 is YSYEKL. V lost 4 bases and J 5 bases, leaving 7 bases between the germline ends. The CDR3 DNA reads TGCGCCAGCAGCCTACTAGGAGATACGCAGTATTTT. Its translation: CASSLLGDTQYF.